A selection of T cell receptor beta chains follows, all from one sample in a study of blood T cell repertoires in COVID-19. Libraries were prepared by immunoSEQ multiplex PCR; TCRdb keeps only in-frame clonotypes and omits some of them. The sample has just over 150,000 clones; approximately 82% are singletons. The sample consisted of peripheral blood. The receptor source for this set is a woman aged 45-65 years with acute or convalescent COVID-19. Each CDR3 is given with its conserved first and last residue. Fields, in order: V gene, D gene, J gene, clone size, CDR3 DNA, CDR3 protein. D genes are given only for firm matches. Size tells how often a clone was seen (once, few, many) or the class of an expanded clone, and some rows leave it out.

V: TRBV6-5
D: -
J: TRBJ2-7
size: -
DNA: TGTGCCAGCAGTGACTCTTCAGGGGGGTACGAGCAGTACTTC
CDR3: CASSDSSGGYEQYF

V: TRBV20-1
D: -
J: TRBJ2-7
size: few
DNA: TGCAGTGCTAGTTGGCCGGGAACCTACGAGCAGTACTTC
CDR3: CSASWPGTYEQYF

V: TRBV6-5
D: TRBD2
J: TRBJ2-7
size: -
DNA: TGTGCCAGTACGATAGCGGGGGAATCCTACGAGCAGTACTTC
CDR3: CASTIAGESYEQYF

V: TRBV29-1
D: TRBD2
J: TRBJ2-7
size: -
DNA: TGCAGCGTTGAACTAGCGGACCAATACGAGCAGTACTTC
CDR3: CSVELADQYEQYF

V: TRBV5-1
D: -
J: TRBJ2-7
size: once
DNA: TGCGCCAGCAGTCGAGCCGGGACTCTACCCTACGAGCAGTACTTC
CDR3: CASSRAGTLPYEQYF

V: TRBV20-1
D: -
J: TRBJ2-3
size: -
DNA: TGCAGTGCTAGTTCTACAGATACGCAGTATTTT
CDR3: CSASSTDTQYF

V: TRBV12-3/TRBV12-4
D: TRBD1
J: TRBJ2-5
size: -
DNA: TGTGCCAGCATGAGGGGGCCCCAAGAGACCCAGTACTTC
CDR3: CASMRGPQETQYF

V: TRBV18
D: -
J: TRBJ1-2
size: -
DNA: TGTGCCAGCTCACCAGAAGGGGGAGATGGCTACACCTTC
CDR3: CASSPEGGDGYTF

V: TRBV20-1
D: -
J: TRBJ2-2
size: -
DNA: TGCAGTGCTAGTCGAGGAGGGAACACCGGGGAGCTGTTTTTT
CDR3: CSASRGGNTGELFF

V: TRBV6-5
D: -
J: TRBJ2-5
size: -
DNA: TGTGCCAGCAGACCCCAGGGGTTGGAGACCCAGTACTTC
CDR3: CASRPQGLETQYF

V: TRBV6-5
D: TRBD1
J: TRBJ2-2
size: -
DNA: TGTGCCAGTATCGAGACAGGGGGACTCGGGGAGCTGTTTTTT
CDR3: CASIETGGLGELFF

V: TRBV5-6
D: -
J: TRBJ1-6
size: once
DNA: TGTGCCAGCAGCTTGGTAGAGGGGGAGCCACCCCTCCACTTT
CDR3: CASSLVEGEPPLHF

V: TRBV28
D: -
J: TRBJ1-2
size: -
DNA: TGTGCCAGCAGTTTGGGCTCGACGGGCTACACCTTC
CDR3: CASSLGSTGYTF

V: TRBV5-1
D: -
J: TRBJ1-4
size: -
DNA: TGCGCCAGCACCCCCGGGGGGGGTACTAATGAAAAACTGTTTTTT
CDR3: CASTPGGGTNEKLFF